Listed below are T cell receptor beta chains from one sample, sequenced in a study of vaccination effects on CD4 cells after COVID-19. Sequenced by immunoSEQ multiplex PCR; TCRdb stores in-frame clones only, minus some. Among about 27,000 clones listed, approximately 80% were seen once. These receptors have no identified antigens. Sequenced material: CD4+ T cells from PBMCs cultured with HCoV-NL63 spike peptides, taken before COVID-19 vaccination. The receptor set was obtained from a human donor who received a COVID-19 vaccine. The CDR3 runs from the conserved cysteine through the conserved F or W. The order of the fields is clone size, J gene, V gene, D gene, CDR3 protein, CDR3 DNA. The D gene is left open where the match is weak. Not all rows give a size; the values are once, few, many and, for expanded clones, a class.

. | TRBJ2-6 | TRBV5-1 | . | CASSLNRPGANVLTF | TGCGCCAGCAGCTTGAACAGGCCTGGGGCCAACGTCCTGACTTTC
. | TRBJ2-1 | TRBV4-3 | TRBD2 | CASSQDGGVGEQFF | TGCGCCAGCAGCCAAGACGGGGGGGTCGGTGAGCAGTTCTTC
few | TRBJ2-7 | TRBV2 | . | CASIRSSYEQYF | TGTGCCAGCATCCGAAGCTCCTACGAGCAGTACTTC
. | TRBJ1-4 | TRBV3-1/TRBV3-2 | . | CASSQDPPRVLAEKLFF | TGTGCCAGCAGCCAAGATCCGCCCAGGGTTCTGGCGGAAAAACTGTTTTTT
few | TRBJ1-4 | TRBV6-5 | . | CASRGILNEKLFF | TGTGCCAGCAGGGGCATCCTCAATGAAAAACTGTTTTTT
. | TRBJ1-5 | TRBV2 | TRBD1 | CASRGHRGLPNQPQHF | TGTGCCAGCAGGGGCCACAGGGGGCTCCCCAATCAGCCCCAGCATTTT
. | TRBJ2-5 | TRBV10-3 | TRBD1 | CAISEGTGKTQETQYF | TGTGCCATCAGTGAGGGGACAGGGAAAACTCAAGAGACCCAGTACTTC
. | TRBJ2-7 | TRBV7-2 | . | CASSLSTGHYEQYF | TGTGCCAGCAGCTTATCAACAGGTCACTACGAGCAGTACTTC
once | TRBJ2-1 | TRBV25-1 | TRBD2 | CASSELAGGPTNEQFF | TGTGCCAGCAGTGAATTAGCGGGAGGGCCGACCAATGAGCAGTTCTTC
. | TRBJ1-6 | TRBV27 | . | CASSLSGPGSSPLHF | TGTGCCAGCAGTTTATCGGGTCCAGGAAGTTCACCCCTCCACTTT
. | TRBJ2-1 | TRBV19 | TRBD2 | CASSRLAGGYNEQFF | TGTGCCAGTAGTAGACTAGCGGGAGGTTACAATGAGCAGTTCTTC
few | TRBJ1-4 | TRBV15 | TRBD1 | CATSREDRGRGKLFF | TGTGCCACCAGCAGAGAGGACAGGGGGCGAGGAAAACTGTTTTTT
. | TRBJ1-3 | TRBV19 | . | CASSIGEGNTIYF | TGTGCCAGTAGTATAGGAGAAGGAAACACCATATATTTT
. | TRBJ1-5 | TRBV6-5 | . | CASSFGPQPQHF | TGTGCCAGCAGCTTCGGGCCTCAGCCCCAGCATTTT
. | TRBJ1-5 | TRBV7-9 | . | CASSLGAMGPQPQHF | TGTGCCAGCAGCTTAGGTGCGATGGGGCCTCAGCCCCAGCATTTT
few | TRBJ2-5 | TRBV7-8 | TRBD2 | CASSLTSGGALETQYF | TGTGCCAGCAGCTTAACTAGCGGGGGGGCGTTAGAGACCCAGTACTTC
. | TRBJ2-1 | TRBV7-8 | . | CASSSAYRDVYNEQFF | TGTGCCAGCAGCTCCGCCTACCGGGACGTATACAATGAGCAGTTCTTC
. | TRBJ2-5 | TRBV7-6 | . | CASSLVAADGETQYF | TGTGCCAGCAGCTTGGTAGCCGCTGATGGGGAGACCCAGTACTTC
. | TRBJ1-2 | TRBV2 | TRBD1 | CASSDGQANYGYTF | TGTGCCAGCAGTGACGGACAGGCTAACTATGGCTACACCTTC
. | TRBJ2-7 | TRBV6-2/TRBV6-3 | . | CASSDSSYEQYF | TGTGCCAGCAGCGACTCTTCTTACGAGCAGTACTTC
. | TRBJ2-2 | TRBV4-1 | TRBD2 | CASSQELRGRTGELFF | TGCGCCAGCAGCCAAGAACTGCGGGGGAGGACCGGGGAGCTGTTTTTT
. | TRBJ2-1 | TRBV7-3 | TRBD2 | CASSSRTLAGGIGDEQFF | TGTGCCAGCAGCTCCCGGACCCTAGCGGGGGGGATTGGGGATGAGCAGTTCTTC
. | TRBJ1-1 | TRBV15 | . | CATSRDMPTVGAFF | TGTGCCACCAGCAGAGATATGCCTACCGTCGGAGCTTTCTTT
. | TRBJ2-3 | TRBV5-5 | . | CASSLVTRDTQYF | TGTGCCAGCAGCTTGGTGACTAGAGATACGCAGTATTTT
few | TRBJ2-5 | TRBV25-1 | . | CASSDRLSPQIHQETQYF | TGTGCCAGCAGTGATCGGTTATCTCCACAGATACACCAAGAGACCCAGTACTTC
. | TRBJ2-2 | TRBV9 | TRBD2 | CASSEGLAGGPEDTGELFF | TGTGCCAGCAGCGAGGGACTAGCGGGGGGGCCGGAGGACACCGGGGAGCTGTTTTTT
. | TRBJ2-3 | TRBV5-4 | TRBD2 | CASSLGVAGGTDTQYF | TGTGCCAGCAGCTTGGGAGTGGCGGGGGGGACAGATACGCAGTATTTT
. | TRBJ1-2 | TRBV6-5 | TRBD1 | CASSSGTGEYGYTF | TGTGCCAGCAGTTCAGGGACAGGGGAGTATGGCTACACCTTC
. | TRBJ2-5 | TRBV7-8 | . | CASSDRDGQETQYF | TGTGCCAGCAGCGACCGGGACGGCCAAGAGACCCAGTACTTC
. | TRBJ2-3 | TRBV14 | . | CASSPRATSTDTQYF | TGTGCCAGCAGCCCCAGGGCCACTAGCACAGATACGCAGTATTTT
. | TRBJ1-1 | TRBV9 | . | CASSVSGGNTEAFF | TGTGCCAGCAGCGTATCGGGGGGGAACACTGAAGCTTTCTTT
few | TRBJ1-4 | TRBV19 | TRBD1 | CASSIRGRGGGDGRNEKLFF | TGTGCCAGTAGTATACGGGGTCGAGGAGGGGGCGATGGAAGGAATGAAAAACTGTTTTTT
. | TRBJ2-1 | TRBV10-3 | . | CAISPDSNEQFF | TGTGCCATCAGTCCGGACAGCAATGAGCAGTTCTTC
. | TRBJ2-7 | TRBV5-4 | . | CASSRGGTPAYEQYF | TGTGCCAGCAGCCGGGGAGGTACCCCCGCCTACGAGCAGTACTTC
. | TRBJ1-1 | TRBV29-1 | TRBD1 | CSVEGRQGVVAFF | TGCAGCGTTGAAGGTCGACAGGGGGTTGTGGCTTTCTTT
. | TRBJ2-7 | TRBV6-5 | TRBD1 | CASGLQGQAGEQYF | TGTGCCAGCGGCCTACAAGGACAGGCAGGGGAGCAGTACTTC
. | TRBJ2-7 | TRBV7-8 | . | CASSLVVDPGLGQYF | TGTGCCAGCAGCTTAGTCGTGGATCCCGGACTGGGGCAGTACTTC
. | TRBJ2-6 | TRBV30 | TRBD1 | CASGGYRAGANVLTF | TGTGCCTCAGGGGGCTACAGGGCTGGGGCCAACGTCCTGACTTTC
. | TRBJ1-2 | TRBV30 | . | CAWSQGTGPGYTF | TGTGCCTGGTCGCAGGGCACGGGACCTGGCTACACCTTC
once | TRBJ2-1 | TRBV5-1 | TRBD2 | CASSYGTSGGGEQFF | TGCGCCAGCAGCTACGGGACTAGCGGGGGGGGTGAGCAGTTCTTC
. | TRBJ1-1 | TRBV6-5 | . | CASNDRSMNTEAFF | TGTGCCAGCAACGACCGGTCCATGAACACTGAAGCTTTCTTT
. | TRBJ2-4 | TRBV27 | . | CASSPQGTSALAKNIQYF | TGTGCCAGCAGTCCTCAGGGGACCAGCGCCCTAGCCAAAAACATTCAGTACTTC
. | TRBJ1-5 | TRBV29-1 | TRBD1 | CSVSTGTAQHF | TGCAGCGTTTCAACCGGGACAGCGCAGCATTTT
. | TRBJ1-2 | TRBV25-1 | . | CASPDKDYGYTF | TGTGCCAGCCCGGACAAGGATTATGGCTACACCTTC
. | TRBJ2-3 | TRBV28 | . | CASSLLTDTQYF | TGTGCCAGCAGTCTATTGACCGATACGCAGTATTTT